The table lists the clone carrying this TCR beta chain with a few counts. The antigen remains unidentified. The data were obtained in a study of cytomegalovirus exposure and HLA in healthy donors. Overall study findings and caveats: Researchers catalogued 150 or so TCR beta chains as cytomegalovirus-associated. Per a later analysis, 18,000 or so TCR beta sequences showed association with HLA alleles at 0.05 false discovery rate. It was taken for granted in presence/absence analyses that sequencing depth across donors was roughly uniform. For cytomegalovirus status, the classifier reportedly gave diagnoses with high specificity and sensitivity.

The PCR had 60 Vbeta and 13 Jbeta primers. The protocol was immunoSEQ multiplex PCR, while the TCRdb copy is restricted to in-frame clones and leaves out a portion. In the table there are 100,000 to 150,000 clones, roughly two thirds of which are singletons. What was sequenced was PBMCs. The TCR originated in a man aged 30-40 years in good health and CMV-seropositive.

The CDR3 nucleotides are TGTGCCAGCAGCTTAGTTGTAGCGAACACCGGGGAGCTGTTTTTT. It is translated as CASSLVVANTGELFF. J is TRBJ2-2 and V is TRBV7-9; D remains unclear. There are 15 residues in the CDR3. Germline values: CDR1 SEHNR, CDR2 FQNEAQ (reference sequence). Deletions cut 1 base from V and 0 bases from J, with 6 bases between. The full variable domain, in which reference TRBV7-9 and TRBJ2-2 provide the parts outside the CDR3, is DTGVSQNPRHKITKRGQNVTFRCDPISEHNRLYWYRQTLGQGPEFLTYFQNEAQLEKSRLLSDRFSAERPKGSFSTLEIQRTEQGDSAMYLCASSLVVANTGELFFGEGSRLTVL.